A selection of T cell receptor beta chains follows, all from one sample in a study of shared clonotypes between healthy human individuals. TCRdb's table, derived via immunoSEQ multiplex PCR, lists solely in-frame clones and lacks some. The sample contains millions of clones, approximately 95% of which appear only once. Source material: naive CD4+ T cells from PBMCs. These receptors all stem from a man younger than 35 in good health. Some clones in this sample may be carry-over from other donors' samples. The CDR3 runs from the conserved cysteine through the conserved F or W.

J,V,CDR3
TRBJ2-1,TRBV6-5,CASSRGQGRGEQFF
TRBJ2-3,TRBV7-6,CASSLGVSAGATDTQYF
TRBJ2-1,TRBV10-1,CASSESASGRNEQFF
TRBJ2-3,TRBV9,CASGRREADTQYF
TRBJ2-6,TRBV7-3,CASRQGSSGANVLTF
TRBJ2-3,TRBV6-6,CASSQRSGSLTDTQYF
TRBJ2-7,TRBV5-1,CASSLDPQQGRQYF
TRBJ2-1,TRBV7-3,CASSLAQGEQFF
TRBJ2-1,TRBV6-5,CASRDRVSYNEQFF
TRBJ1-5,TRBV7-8,CASSQGPQPQHF
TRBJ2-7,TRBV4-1,CASSQGREIDYYEQYF
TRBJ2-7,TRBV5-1,CASSFATGMMNEQYF
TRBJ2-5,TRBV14,CASSQPGPRGETQYF
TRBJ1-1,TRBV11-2,CASSLGGVLSPNTEAFF
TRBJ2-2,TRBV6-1,CASKRTGELFF
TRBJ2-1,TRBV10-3,CAISERGDNEQFF
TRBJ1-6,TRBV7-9,CASRPDAAVRNSPLHF
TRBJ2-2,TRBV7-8,CASSLTAGVTGELFF
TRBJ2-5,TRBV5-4,CASTTGLAGQETQYF